This T cell receptor beta chain was sequenced for a study of T cell responses to AZD1222 COVID-19 vaccine. Findings and caveats of the study: An increase in Spike-specific TCR breadth and depth was observed after two AZD1222 doses. Researchers took repertoire samples only after the peak T cell response had come. The donor group comprised mostly white British people and more females; the analysis possibly underestimated clonal diversity.

Notes on this clone: Its antigen remains unknown.

Using immunoSEQ multiplex PCR, the repertoire was profiled, and TCRdb retains in-frame clones only, with some absent. The data hold 100,000 to 150,000 clones, with 65% to 90% observed a single time. After removal of 6 bases from V and 2 bases from J, the junction contained 4 bases not matched to a gene. The CDR3 loop spans 14 amino acids. CDR1 and CDR2 from the germline V gene are SEHNR and FQNEAQ (reference sequence). V gene TRBV7-9 combines with J gene TRBJ1-3; TRBD1 agrees at 7 bases. Material: peripheral blood, obtained on day 0 of AZD1222 vaccination. The source is an adult in good health. DNA for the CDR3: TGTGCCAGCAGTCCTCAGGGGGCTGGAAACACCATATATTTT. Translating it yields CASSPQGAGNTIYF.